This is a list of T cell receptor beta chains from one sample in a study of tumor-infiltrating lymphocytes in localized non-small cell lung cancer. Using immunoSEQ multiplex PCR, the repertoire was profiled, and TCRdb retains in-frame clones only, with some absent. The sample records 10,000 to 13,000 clones, 86% being singletons. Sequenced material: uninvolved lung tissue not adjacent to the tumor. The receptor source for this set is a human donor with non-small cell lung cancer. The CDR3 runs from the conserved cysteine through the conserved F or W. Each record gives: clone size, J gene, CDR3 length, V gene, D gene, CDR3 protein, CDR3 DNA. The D gene is left open where the match is weak. Clone size is shown for a subset of rows, as once, few, many or a class of expanded clone.

-,TRBJ1-2,12,TRBV6-5,TRBD1,CASSYRQGKYTF,TGTGCCAGCAGTTACCGACAGGGAAAATACACCTTC
-,TRBJ2-3,15,TRBV5-4,TRBD1,CASSSRDRGTDTQYF,TGTGCCAGCAGCTCCCGGGACAGGGGCACAGATACGCAGTATTTT
-,TRBJ1-1,15,TRBV7-2,-,CASSPFGRTYTEAFF,TGTGCCAGCAGCCCCTTTGGGAGGACATACACTGAAGCTTTCTTT
-,TRBJ2-5,16,TRBV7-8,TRBD2,CAGGLGLAGGQETQYF,TGTGCGGGAGGCCTGGGGCTAGCGGGGGGGCAAGAGACCCAGTACTTC
-,TRBJ1-1,13,TRBV5-6,-,CASSPGGGLEAFF,TGTGCCAGCAGCCCTGGCGGAGGCCTTGAAGCTTTCTTT
-,TRBJ2-7,14,TRBV6-1,-,CASSDRVFSYEQYF,TGTGCCAGCAGTGACAGAGTCTTCTCCTACGAGCAGTACTTC
-,TRBJ1-1,14,TRBV27,TRBD1,CASSLQGAVTEAFF,TGTGCCAGCAGCCTACAGGGGGCTGTAACTGAAGCTTTCTTT
-,TRBJ2-5,13,TRBV5-1,TRBD2,CASSRGLQETQYF,TGCGCCAGCAGCCGGGGACTACAAGAGACCCAGTACTTC
-,TRBJ2-4,13,TRBV13,-,CASSLQGKNIQYF,TGTGCCAGCAGTTTACAGGGAAAAAACATTCAGTACTTC
-,TRBJ2-3,13,TRBV7-6,TRBD1,CASSLTGPDTQYF,TGTGCCAGCAGTTTGACAGGGCCAGATACGCAGTATTTT
-,TRBJ2-7,14,TRBV6-1,TRBD1,CASSPRTGFYEQYF,TGTGCCAGCAGTCCCAGGACAGGATTCTACGAGCAGTACTTC
-,TRBJ1-1,13,TRBV7-2,TRBD1,CASSLRQGTEAFF,TGTGCCAGCAGCTTACGACAGGGCACTGAAGCTTTCTTT
-,TRBJ2-7,17,TRBV4-2,TRBD2,CASSRGTSGKVRDEQYF,TGTGCCAGCAGCCGGGGGACTAGCGGTAAGGTAAGGGACGAGCAGTACTTC
few,TRBJ2-5,15,TRBV6-1,TRBD2,CASSSERGGVETQYF,TGTGCCAGCAGCTCCGAGCGGGGGGGCGTGGAGACCCAGTACTTC
few,TRBJ1-1,13,TRBV7-7,-,CASSRGQNTEAFF,TGTGCCAGCAGCAGGGGCCAGAACACTGAAGCTTTCTTT
once,TRBJ1-2,11,TRBV6-5,-,CASWSDYGYTF,TGTGCCAGCTGGTCTGACTATGGCTACACCTTC
-,TRBJ2-5,15,TRBV30,TRBD1,CAWSRLTGARETQYF,TGTGCCTGGAGCCGTCTAACAGGGGCTCGGGAGACCCAGTACTTC
-,TRBJ1-5,15,TRBV6-1,-,CASSEATQFYQPQHF,TGTGCCAGCAGTGAAGCGACCCAGTTCTATCAGCCCCAGCATTTT
once,TRBJ1-3,15,TRBV7-2,-,CASSLQGLSGNTIYF,TGTGCCAGCAGCTTACAGGGCCTCTCTGGAAACACCATATATTTT
-,TRBJ2-7,12,TRBV29-1,-,CSVSSGPYEQYF,TGCAGCGTATCGAGCGGGCCCTACGAGCAGTACTTC
-,TRBJ2-5,18,TRBV14,TRBD2,CASSQKVRGGGGAETQYF,TGTGCCAGCAGCCAAAAGGTTAGGGGAGGCGGGGGGGCAGAGACCCAGTACTTC
-,TRBJ2-2,17,TRBV9,-,CASSVGPGRGDTGELFF,TGTGCCAGCAGCGTAGGGCCCGGGCGGGGAGACACCGGGGAGCTGTTTTTT
-,TRBJ2-7,14,TRBV6-9,TRBD1,CASRPTGVKYEQYF,TGTGCCAGCAGGCCGACAGGGGTAAAGTACGAGCAGTACTTC
-,TRBJ2-7,15,TRBV6-5,TRBD1,CASKIGQGGGYEQYF,TGTGCCAGCAAAATTGGACAGGGAGGAGGCTACGAGCAGTACTTC
-,TRBJ1-1,14,TRBV18,-,CASSPNEQAPEAFF,TGTGCCAGCTCCCCCAACGAGCAGGCTCCTGAAGCTTTCTTT
-,TRBJ1-2,13,TRBV7-9,-,CASSLREGYGYTF,TGTGCCAGCAGCTTACGGGAGGGCTATGGCTACACCTTC
-,TRBJ1-1,11,TRBV7-9,-,CASSENTEAFF,TGTGCCAGCAGCGAGAACACTGAAGCTTTCTTT
-,TRBJ2-1,14,TRBV7-3,-,CASSLGGPGNEQFF,TGTGCCAGCAGCTTGGGGGGGCCGGGCAATGAGCAGTTCTTC
-,TRBJ1-1,17,TRBV10-2,TRBD1,CASTSGTVIGSDTEAFF,TGCGCCAGCACCTCCGGGACAGTAATTGGGTCAGATACTGAAGCTTTCTTT
-,TRBJ1-2,15,TRBV6-5,TRBD1,CASSSYGQGGYGYTF,TGTGCCAGCAGTTCCTACGGACAGGGAGGCTATGGCTACACCTTC
-,TRBJ1-6,16,TRBV4-3,TRBD1,CASSQESGTGHSPLHF,TGCGCCAGCAGCCAAGAAAGCGGGACAGGTCACTCACCCCTCCACTTT
few,TRBJ1-5,13,TRBV6-5,-,CASSWGRNQPQHF,TGTGCCAGCAGTTGGGGTCGCAATCAGCCCCAGCATTTT
-,TRBJ1-2,14,TRBV2,-,CASSPRQAVDGYTF,TGTGCCAGCAGCCCCAGACAGGCTGTAGATGGCTACACCTTC
-,TRBJ2-3,17,TRBV4-2,TRBD1,CASSQEGRTGPTDTQYF,TGTGCCAGCAGCCAAGAGGGGCGGACAGGTCCCACAGATACGCAGTATTTT
-,TRBJ1-1,18,TRBV5-6,-,CASSHRNRQGSKNTEAFF,TGTGCCAGCAGCCATCGAAATCGGCAGGGGTCTAAGAACACTGAAGCTTTCTTT
-,TRBJ1-2,15,TRBV18,TRBD1,CASSAYPGQRNGYTF,TGTGCCAGCTCGGCCTACCCGGGACAGAGAAATGGCTACACCTTC
-,TRBJ2-5,14,TRBV7-2,TRBD1,CASSSTGRKETQYF,TGTGCCAGCAGCTCGACAGGGCGTAAAGAGACCCAGTACTTC
large,TRBJ2-3,10,TRBV4-1,-,CASSQGTQYF,TGCGCCAGCAGCCAAGGGACCCAGTATTTT
-,TRBJ2-7,13,TRBV7-2,-,CASSRTGSYEQYF,TGTGCCAGCAGCCGTACAGGGTCCTACGAGCAGTACTTC
-,TRBJ2-2,17,TRBV9,TRBD2,CASSVGPGGGASGELFF,TGTGCCAGCAGCGTAGGGCCCGGCGGGGGGGCTAGCGGGGAGCTGTTTTTT
-,TRBJ2-3,11,TRBV6-6,-,CATSPRDTQYF,TGTGCCACGTCACCCAGAGATACGCAGTATTTT
-,TRBJ2-3,14,TRBV5-8,-,CASSFRGRTDTQYF,-
-,TRBJ1-1,12,TRBV10-3,-,CAISDGEVEAFF,TGTGCCATCAGTGACGGGGAAGTGGAAGCTTTCTTT
-,TRBJ1-1,15,TRBV5-1,-,CASNQSDRDSTEAFF,TGCGCCAGCAACCAGAGTGATAGGGATAGCACTGAAGCTTTCTTT
-,TRBJ1-5,16,TRBV7-2,TRBD1,CASSLKGANSNQPQHF,TGTGCCAGCAGCTTAAAGGGGGCAAATAGCAATCAGCCCCAGCATTTT
-,TRBJ1-3,16,TRBV18,-,CASSTLPGADGNTIYF,TGTGCCAGCTCGACGCTCCCGGGGGCGGATGGAAACACCATATATTTT
-,TRBJ1-2,13,TRBV6-5,-,CASSYSTRGGYTF,TGTGCCAGCAGTTACTCGACGAGGGGCGGCTACACCTTC
once,TRBJ1-6,16,TRBV5-6,-,CASSSVESSYNSPLHF,TGTGCCAGCAGCTCAGTGGAGAGCTCCTATAATTCACCCCTCCACTTT
once,TRBJ1-2,13,TRBV27,-,CASSLRKGIGYTF,TGTGCCAGCAGTCTTCGGAAGGGAATCGGCTACACCTTC
-,TRBJ2-3,17,TRBV4-1,-,CASSQPTGRLSTDTQYF,TGCGCCAGCAGCCAGCCGACGGGACGACTGAGCACAGATACGCAGTATTTT